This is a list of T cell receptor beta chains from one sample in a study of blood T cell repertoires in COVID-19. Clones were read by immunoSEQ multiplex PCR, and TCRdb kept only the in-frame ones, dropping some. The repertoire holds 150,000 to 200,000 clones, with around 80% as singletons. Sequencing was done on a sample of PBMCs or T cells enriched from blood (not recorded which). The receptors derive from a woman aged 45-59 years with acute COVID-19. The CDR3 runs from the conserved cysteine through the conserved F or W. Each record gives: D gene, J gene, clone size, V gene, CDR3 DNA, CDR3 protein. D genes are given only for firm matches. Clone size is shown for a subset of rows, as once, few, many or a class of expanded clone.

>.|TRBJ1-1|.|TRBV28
TGTGCCAGCAGCCGCATCCAGAACAGTCTGAACACTGAAGCTTTCTTT
CASSRIQNSLNTEAFF
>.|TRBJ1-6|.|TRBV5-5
TGTGCCAGCAGCGCTGGGACAAGTGGTAATTCACCCCTCCACTTT
CASSAGTSGNSPLHF
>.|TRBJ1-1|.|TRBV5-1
TGCGCCAGCAGCCTAGGGGGGGGCGGCACTGAAGCTTTCTTT
CASSLGGGGTEAFF
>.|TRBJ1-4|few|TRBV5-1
TGCGCCAGCAGCCCGGACCCAGGGCGTACTAATGAAAAACTGTTTTTT
CASSPDPGRTNEKLFF
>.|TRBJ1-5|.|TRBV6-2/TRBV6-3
TGTGCCAGCAGTTACTTTGGGAGCGAGCAGCCCCAGCATTTT
CASSYFGSEQPQHF
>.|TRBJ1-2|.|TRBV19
TGTGCCAGTACCATCCCCGACCGACGGAGCTTCCAGGGCTACACCTTC
CASTIPDRRSFQGYTF
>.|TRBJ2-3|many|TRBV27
TGTGCCAGCAGTTTTCGGGACTCCACAGATACGCAGTATTTT
CASSFRDSTDTQYF
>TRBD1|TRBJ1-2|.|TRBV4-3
TGCGCCAGCAGCCAAGACGCCTGGGGACAGAGCTATGGCTACACCTTC
CASSQDAWGQSYGYTF
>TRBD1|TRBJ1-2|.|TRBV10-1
TGCGCCAGCAGTCCGACAGGGATCGGTGGCTACACCTTC
CASSPTGIGGYTF
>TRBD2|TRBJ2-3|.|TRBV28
TGTGCCAGCAGGCCCGGGGGGGGACCTCCAGATACGCAGTATTTT
CASRPGGGPPDTQYF
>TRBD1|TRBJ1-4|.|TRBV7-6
TGTGCCAGCAGCCTCCGACAGGGTTTAACTAATGAAAAACTGTTTTTT
CASSLRQGLTNEKLFF
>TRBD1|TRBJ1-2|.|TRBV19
TGTGCCAGTAGTCGACAGGGGGATGGCTACACCTTC
CASSRQGDGYTF
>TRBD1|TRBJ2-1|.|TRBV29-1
TGCAGCGTTGTGGCCGGGACAGGCAATGAGCAGTTCTTC
CSVVAGTGNEQFF
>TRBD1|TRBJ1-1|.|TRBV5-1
TGCGCCAGCGCCACTGTAGAGGGGGCCACTGAAGCTTTCTTT
CASATVEGATEAFF
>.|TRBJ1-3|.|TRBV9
TGTGCCAGCAGCTCCCGGGGGACGGGTGGAAACACCATATATTTT
CASSSRGTGGNTIYF
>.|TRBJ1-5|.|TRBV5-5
TGTGCCAGCAGCTTGGGAGCGTGGGATCAGCCCCAGCATTTT
CASSLGAWDQPQHF
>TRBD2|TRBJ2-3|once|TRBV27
TGTGCCAGCAGTTTATCGACCCGGACTAGCGGGGGGAGCACAGATACGCAGTATTTT
CASSLSTRTSGGSTDTQYF
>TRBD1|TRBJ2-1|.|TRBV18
TGTGCCAGCTCAATCGGGACAGTTTACAATGAGCAGTTCTTC
CASSIGTVYNEQFF
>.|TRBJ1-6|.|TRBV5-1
TGCGCCAGCAGCCCAGGGTTAGGTTATAATTCACCCCTCCACTTT
CASSPGLGYNSPLHF
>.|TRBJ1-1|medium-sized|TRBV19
TGTGCCAGTGGAAGAAAAGACGCGGCCAGAGGAGCTTTCTTT
CASGRKDAARGAFF
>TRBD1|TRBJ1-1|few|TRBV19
TGTGCCAGTAGTAAGCCCGGGACAGGGAACACTGAAGCTTTCTTT
CASSKPGTGNTEAFF
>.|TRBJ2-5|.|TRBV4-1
TGCGCCAGCAGCCAAGGGCAGGGTGGGCAAGAGACCCAGTACTTC
CASSQGQGGQETQYF
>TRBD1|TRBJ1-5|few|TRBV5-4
TGTGCCAGCAGCCCAGGGGGGAGCAATCAGCCCCAGCATTTT
CASSPGGSNQPQHF
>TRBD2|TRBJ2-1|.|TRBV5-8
TGTGCCAGCAGCCAGCTAGCGGGGGGGATTACGGAGCAGTTCTTC
CASSQLAGGITEQFF
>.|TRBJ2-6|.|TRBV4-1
TGCGCCAGCAGCCAACCGGGACTGAGCTCTGGGGCCAACGTCCTGACTTTC
CASSQPGLSSGANVLTF
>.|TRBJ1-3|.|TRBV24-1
TGTGCCACCAGGGGGGCTTCTGGAAACACCATATATTTT
CATRGASGNTIYF
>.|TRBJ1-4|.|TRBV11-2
TGTGCCAGCAGCTTACGGGGATCGGGGGTCGAAAAACTGTTTTTT
CASSLRGSGVEKLFF
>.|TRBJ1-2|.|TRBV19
TGTGCCAGTAGCCCTCCCCGCGGCGGGGGACAAGGGTATGGCTACACCTTC
CASSPPRGGGQGYGYTF
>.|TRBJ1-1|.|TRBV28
TGTGCCAGCAGTCCGCCCCCAGGGTCTGAAGCTTTCTTT
CASSPPPGSEAFF
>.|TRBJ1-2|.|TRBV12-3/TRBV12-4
TGTGCCAGCAGTTTTAAATATGGCTACACCTTC
CASSFKYGYTF
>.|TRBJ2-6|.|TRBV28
TGTGCCAGCAGTTTTAGGGGCTCTGGGGCCAACGTCCTGACTTTC
CASSFRGSGANVLTF
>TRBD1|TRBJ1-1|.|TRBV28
TGTGCCAGCAGTGAGATCCAGGGGGCTGAAGCTTTCTTT
CASSEIQGAEAFF
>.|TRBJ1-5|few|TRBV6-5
TGTGCCAGCATGGCAGGGCATAGCAATCAGCCCCAGCATTTT
CASMAGHSNQPQHF
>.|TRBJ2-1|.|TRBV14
TGTGCCAGCAGCCAAGTGTTGCGGGGCCTTTACAATGAGCAGTTCTTC
CASSQVLRGLYNEQFF
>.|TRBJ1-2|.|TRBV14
TGTGCCAGCAGCCCGGACTTCTTCTATGGCTACACCTTC
CASSPDFFYGYTF
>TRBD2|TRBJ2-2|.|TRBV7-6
TGTGCCAGCAGCTTAGGTTTGGCGGGGGGCGGGACGAACACCGGGGAGCTGTTTTTT
CASSLGLAGGGTNTGELFF
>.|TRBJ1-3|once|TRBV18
TGTGCCAGCTCACCTCCGGGACAAGCTGGAAACACCATATATTTT
CASSPPGQAGNTIYF
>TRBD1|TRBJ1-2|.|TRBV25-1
TGTGCCAGCAGTGAACAGAGGGACAGGGCCTATGGCTACACCTTC
CASSEQRDRAYGYTF
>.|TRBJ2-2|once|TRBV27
TGTGCCAGCTTGCTGAGGACCGGGGAGCTGTTTTTT
CASLLRTGELFF
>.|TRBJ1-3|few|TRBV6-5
TGTGCCAGCAAGCAGGGCCTTGGTGGGAACACCATATATTTT
CASKQGLGGNTIYF
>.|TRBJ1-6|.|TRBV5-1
TGCGCCACCAAACAGGAGAGCTCCTATAATTCACCCCTCCACTTT
CATKQESSYNSPLHF